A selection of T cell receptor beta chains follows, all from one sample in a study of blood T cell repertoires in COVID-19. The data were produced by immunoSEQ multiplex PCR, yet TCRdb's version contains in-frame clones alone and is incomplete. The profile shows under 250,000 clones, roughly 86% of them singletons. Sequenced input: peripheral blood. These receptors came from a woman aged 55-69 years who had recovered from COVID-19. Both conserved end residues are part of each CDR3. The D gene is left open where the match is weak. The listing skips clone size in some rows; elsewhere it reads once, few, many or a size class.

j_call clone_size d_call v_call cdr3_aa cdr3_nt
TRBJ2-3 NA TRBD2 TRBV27 CASSGSGGTQYF TGTGCCAGCAGTGGCTCGGGGGGTACGCAGTATTTT
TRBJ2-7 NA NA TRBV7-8 CASSLVQYYEQYF TGTGCCAGCAGCTTAGTACAATACTACGAGCAGTACTTC
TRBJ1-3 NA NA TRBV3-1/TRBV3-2 CASSPDGGAGNTIYF TGTGCCAGCAGCCCGGACGGGGGAGCTGGAAACACCATATATTTT
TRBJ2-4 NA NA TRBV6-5 CASRRGDAKNIQYF TGTGCCAGCAGGCGTGGAGATGCCAAAAACATTCAGTACTTC
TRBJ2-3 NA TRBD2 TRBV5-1 CASNVGGGSTDTQYF TGCGCCAGCAACGTGGGGGGAGGGAGCACAGATACGCAGTATTTT
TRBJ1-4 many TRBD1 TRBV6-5 CASRTTGAGKLFF TGTGCCAGCAGGACTACAGGGGCGGGAAAACTGTTTTTT
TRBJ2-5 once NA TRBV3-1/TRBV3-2 CASSQGGYLETQYF TGTGCCAGCAGCCAAGGGGGCTACTTAGAGACCCAGTACTTC
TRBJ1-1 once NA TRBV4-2 CASSQTGEAFF TGTGCCAGCAGCCAAACAGGGGAAGCTTTCTTT
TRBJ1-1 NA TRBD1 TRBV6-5 CASSYAGTVNTEAFF TGTGCCAGCTCTTATGCCGGGACAGTGAACACTGAAGCTTTCTTT
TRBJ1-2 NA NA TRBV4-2 CASSQDPGNYGYTF TGTGCCAGCAGCCAAGATCCAGGGAACTATGGCTACACCTTC
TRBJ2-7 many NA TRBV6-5 CASSLSGVSYEQYF TGTGCCAGCAGTTTATCAGGGGTCTCCTACGAGCAGTACTTC
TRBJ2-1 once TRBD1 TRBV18 CASSRGQGARNEQFF TGTGCCAGCTCACGGGGACAGGGGGCGAGGAATGAGCAGTTCTTC
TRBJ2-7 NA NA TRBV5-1 CASSLVAVRDEQYF TGCGCCAGCAGCTTGGTAGCGGTAAGGGACGAGCAGTACTTC
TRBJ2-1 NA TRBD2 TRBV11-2 CASSLGDYYNEQFF TGTGCCAGCAGCTTAGGGGACTACTACAATGAGCAGTTCTTC
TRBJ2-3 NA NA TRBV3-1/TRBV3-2 CASSQDWGGRSQYF TGTGCCAGCAGCCAAGATTGGGGTGGGAGGTCGCAGTATTTT
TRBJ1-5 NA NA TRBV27 CASSFEGNQPQHF TGTGCCAGCAGTTTTGAGGGCAATCAGCCCCAGCATTTT
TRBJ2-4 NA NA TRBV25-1 CASSKRQGRENIQYF TGTGCCAGCAGTAAAAGACAGGGGAGGGAAAACATTCAGTACTTC
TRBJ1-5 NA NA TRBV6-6 CASSSAGGQPQHF TGTGCCAGCAGTTCGGCCGGGGGTCAGCCCCAGCATTTT
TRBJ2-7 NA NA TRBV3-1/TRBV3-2 CASSQALREQYF TGTGCCAGCAGCCAAGCCCTGCGCGAGCAGTACTTC
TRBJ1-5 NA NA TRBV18 CASSPSTVSNNQPQHF TGTGCCAGCTCACCATCCACAGTGAGTAATAATCAGCCCCAGCATTTT
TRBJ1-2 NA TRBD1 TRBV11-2 CASSSLQGANYGYTF TGTGCCAGCAGCTCTCTCCAGGGGGCTAACTATGGCTACACCTTC
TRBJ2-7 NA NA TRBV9 CASSVEGVREQYF TGTGCCAGCAGCGTAGAAGGGGTTCGCGAGCAGTACTTC
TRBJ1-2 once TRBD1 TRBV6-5 CASSYLTGAWGYTF TGTGCCAGCAGTTACCTCACAGGGGCTTGGGGCTACACCTTC
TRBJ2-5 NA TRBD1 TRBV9 CASSNRGRAVETQYF TGTGCCAGCAGCAACAGGGGGCGGGCGGTCGAGACCCAGTACTTC
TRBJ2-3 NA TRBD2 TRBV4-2 CASSPTSGRYTQYF TGTGCCAGCAGCCCGACTAGCGGTCGTTATACGCAGTATTTT
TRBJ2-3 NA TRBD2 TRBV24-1 CATRTSGGADTQYF TGTGCCACCCGGACTAGCGGGGGCGCAGATACGCAGTATTTT
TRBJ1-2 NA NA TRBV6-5 CASSYSNWQGRGYTF TGTGCCAGCAGTTACTCGAATTGGCAGGGCCGCGGCTACACCTTC
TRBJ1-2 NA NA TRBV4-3 CASSQDRLGADGYTF TGCGCCAGCAGCCAAGATCGGCTGGGGGCTGACGGCTACACCTTC
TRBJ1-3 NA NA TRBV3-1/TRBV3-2 CASSPLGMSSGNTIYF TGTGCCAGCAGCCCCCTCGGGATGAGCTCTGGAAACACCATATATTTT
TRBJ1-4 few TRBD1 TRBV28 CASSSGTGGYEKLFF TGTGCCAGCAGTTCCGGGACAGGGGGATATGAAAAACTGTTTTTT
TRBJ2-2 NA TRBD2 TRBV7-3 CASSLLAGGQSTGELFF TGTGCCAGCAGCCTTCTAGCGGGGGGGCAAAGCACCGGGGAGCTGTTTTTT
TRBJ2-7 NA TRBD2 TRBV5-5 CASSRPGLAGSSSYEQYF TGTGCCAGCAGCCGGCCGGGACTAGCGGGGTCAAGCTCCTACGAGCAGTACTTC
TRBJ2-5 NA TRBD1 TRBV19 CASSMLGTGKETQYF TGTGCCAGTAGTATGCTAGGGACAGGGAAAGAGACCCAGTACTTC
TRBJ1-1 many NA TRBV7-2 CASSLDSGYTEAFF TGTGCCAGCAGCTTAGACTCAGGGTACACTGAAGCTTTCTTT
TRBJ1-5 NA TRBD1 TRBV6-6 CASGTGDQPQHF TGTGCCAGTGGGACAGGAGATCAGCCCCAGCATTTT
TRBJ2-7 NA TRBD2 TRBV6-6 CASSRLAFYEQYF TGTGCCAGCAGCCGACTAGCGTTCTACGAGCAGTACTTC
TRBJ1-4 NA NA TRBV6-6 CASRPRGTGNEKLFF TGTGCCAGCAGACCGAGGGGTACAGGGAATGAAAAACTGTTTTTT
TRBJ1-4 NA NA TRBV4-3 CASSQSFLGGYRANEKLFF TGCGCCAGCAGCCAGTCGTTCCTGGGGGGGTACAGGGCTAATGAAAAACTGTTTTTT
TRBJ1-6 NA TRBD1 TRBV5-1 CASSLEGRGQSPLHF TGCGCCAGCAGCTTGGAAGGCAGGGGGCAATCACCCCTCCACTTT
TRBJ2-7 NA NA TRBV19 CATRGASTRQYF TGTGCCACCCGAGGAGCTTCTACGAGGCAGTACTTC
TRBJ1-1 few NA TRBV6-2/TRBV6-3 CASSYVMNTEAFF TGTGCCAGCAGTTACGTAATGAACACTGAAGCTTTCTTT
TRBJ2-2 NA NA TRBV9 CASSGAPYTGELFF TGTGCCAGCAGCGGGGCCCCCTACACCGGGGAGCTGTTTTTT
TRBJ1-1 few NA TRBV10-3 CAISRGTEAFF TGTGCCATCAGTAGAGGCACTGAAGCTTTCTTT
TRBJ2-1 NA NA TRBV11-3 CASSLGGKSSYNEQFF TGTGCCAGCAGCTTAGGGGGCAAGAGCTCCTACAATGAGCAGTTCTTC
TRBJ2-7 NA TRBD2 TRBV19 CASSGGGLFYEQYF TGTGCCAGTAGTGGGGGGGGATTGTTCTACGAGCAGTACTTC
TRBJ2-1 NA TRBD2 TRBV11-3 CASSAGLAVYNEQFF TGTGCCAGCAGCGCGGGACTAGCGGTCTACAATGAGCAGTTCTTC
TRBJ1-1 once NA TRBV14 CASQPRAPRGTEAFF TGTGCCAGCCAGCCCAGGGCTCCAAGGGGCACTGAAGCTTTCTTT
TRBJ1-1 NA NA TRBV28 CASSSRQDTEAFF TGTGCCAGCAGTTCTCGCCAGGACACTGAAGCTTTCTTT
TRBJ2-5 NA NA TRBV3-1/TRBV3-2 CASSQMLGAGNTQYF TGTGCCAGCAGCCAAATGCTAGGGGCAGGGAACACCCAGTACTTC
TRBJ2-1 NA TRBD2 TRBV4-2 CASSQDRTSVEQFF TGTGCCAGCAGCCAAGATCGGACTAGCGTTGAGCAGTTCTTC
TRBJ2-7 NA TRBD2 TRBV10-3 CAISSGTSGATRYEQYF TGTGCCATCAGTAGCGGGACTAGCGGGGCCACAAGGTACGAGCAGTACTTC